This TCR beta chain was captured in a study of stem cell transplantation in POMP-related autoinflammatory disease. Profiled with immunoSEQ multiplex PCR; TCRdb holds only in-frame clones, not every one. The table records some 31,000 clones, around 90% of them present only once. The CDR3 covers 11 residues. Between the trimmed V and J ends, which lost 0 bases and 9 bases, there was a span of 6 bases. The germline V gene encodes CDR1 GTSNPN and CDR2 SVGIG (reference sequence). The V gene is TRBV30, the J gene TRBJ2-1, with D possibly TRBD1 on 5 matching bases. Material: CD4+ T cells from PBMCs, obtained before stem cell transplantation. This clonotype was obtained from a human donor with POMP-related autoinflammation and immune dysregulation (PRAID). The CDR3 region is CAWSVQGEQFF. The CDR3 DNA reads TGTGCCTGGAGTGTTCAGGGTGAGCAGTTCTTC.